The source of this T cell receptor (beta chain) is a study of control samples from healthy donors and cancer patients. V was clipped by 6 bases and J by 1 base; unmatched bases: 5. The CDR3 totals 15 residues. Per the germline V gene, CDR1 is LGHDT and CDR2 is YNNKEL (reference sequence). Assay used: immunoSEQ multiplex PCR; TCRdb lists only in-frame clones, some missing. The sample shows about 120,000 clones, approximately 88% of them seen only once. The sample consisted of blood. This sequence originates from a man aged 35-49 years in good health. The chain uses TRBV3-1 (or the pseudogene TRBV3-2) and TRBJ1-2; 10 bases map to TRBD1. The CDR3 coding sequence is TGTGCCAGCAGTCGACAGGGGGCCCTTAACTATGGCTACACCTTC. Translating it yields CASSRQGALNYGYTF.